This TCR beta chain was identified in a study of blood T cell repertoires in COVID-19. The V gene's germline CDR1 is SGHTS and CDR2 YDEGEE. Trimming took 0 bases from V and 4 from J; bases not matched to a gene: 3. The CDR3 totals 14 residues. TCRdb keeps only in-frame clones here, not all; method: immunoSEQ multiplex PCR. This sample has around 190,000 clones, with around 90% found just once. The chain recombines TRBV5-8 with TRBJ2-5; TRBD1 agrees at 7 bases. The sequenced sample consisted of peripheral blood. This TCR came from a human donor in a cohort sampled during active COVID-19. The CDR3 region has the DNA TGTGCCAGCAGCTTGGTTCACAGGGGAGAGACCCAGTACTTC. Its protein product is CASSLVHRGETQYF.